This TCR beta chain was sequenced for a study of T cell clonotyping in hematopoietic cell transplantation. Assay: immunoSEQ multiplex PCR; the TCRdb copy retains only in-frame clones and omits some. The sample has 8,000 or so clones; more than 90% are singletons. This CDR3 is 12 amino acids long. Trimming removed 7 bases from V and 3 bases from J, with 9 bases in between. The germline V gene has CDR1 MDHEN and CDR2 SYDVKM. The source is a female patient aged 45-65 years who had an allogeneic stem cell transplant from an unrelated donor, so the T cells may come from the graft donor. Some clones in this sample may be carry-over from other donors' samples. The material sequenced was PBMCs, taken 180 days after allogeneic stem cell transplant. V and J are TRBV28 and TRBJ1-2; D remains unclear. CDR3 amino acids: CASNSYDYGYTF. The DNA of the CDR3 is TGTGCCAGCAATTCTTACGACTATGGCTACACCTTC.